This T cell receptor beta chain was identified during a study of OX40 agonist ivuxolimab in advanced cancers. Concerning this clone: The target antigen is unknown.

V was pared by 1 base and J by 1 base, with 5 bases between. CDR3 size: 14 residues. CDR1 and CDR2 from the germline V gene are GTSNPN and SVGIG (reference sequence). TCRdb keeps only in-frame clones here, not all; method: immunoSEQ multiplex PCR. The data hold about 48,000 clones, with roughly 90% observed a single time. General study results and limits: The average count of expanded clones was higher among CD8+ T cells than among CD4+.

This material consisted of CD4+ or CD8+ T cells sorted from blood, taken in a trial of the OX40 agonist ivuxolimab. The chain links TRBV30 to TRBJ2-6; D uncertain. The TCR originated in an adult with an advanced solid tumor such as melanoma, head and neck, liver or kidney cancer. Here the CDR3 DNA reads TGTGCCTGGAGTGGGGGTTCTGGGGCCAACGTCCTGACTTTC. This encodes CAWSGGSGANVLTF.